Below, 27 T cell receptor beta chains from the same sample are listed, as sequenced in a study of cytomegalovirus exposure and HLA in healthy donors. The PCR had 60 Vbeta and 13 Jbeta primers. Repertoires were generated with immunoSEQ multiplex PCR, while TCRdb's copy carries only in-frame clones and drops some. Among about 130,000 clones, 70% to 80% were seen once, and the ten largest hold under 4.5%. Sequenced input: PBMCs. These receptors all come from a man aged 35 to 55 in good health and CMV-seropositive.

The rearrangement links TRBV18 to TRBJ1-5; TRBD1 matches 8 bases. Germline V gene data show CDR1 as KGHSH and CDR2 as LQKENI. The ends lost 3 bases at V and 3 bases at J; junction bases unmatched: 10. The CDR3 length is 17 residues. The CDR3 sequence: CASSPGIDRGPNQPQHF. DNA of the CDR3: TGTGCCAGCTCACCCGGTATTGACAGGGGCCCCAATCAGCCCCAGCATTTT.

This chain connects TRBV29-1 to TRBJ1-5, with TRBD1 as a possible D gene (6 bases). CDR3 length equals 13 residues. Between the trimmed V and J ends, which lost 2 bases and 5 bases, there was a span of 10 bases. From germline, CDR1 is SQVTM and CDR2 ANQGSEA. CDR3 sequence (DNA): TGCAGCGTTGAACTCTCAGGGGATCAGCCCCAGCATTTT. This translates into CSVELSGDQPQHF.

This chain connects TRBV5-1 to TRBJ2-5; D might be TRBD2 (5 bases). Looked up from germline, CDR1 is SGHRS and CDR2 is YFSETQ. The CDR3 runs to 14 residues. Trimming took off 1 base at V and 4 bases at J, with 11 bases between the two ends. The CDR3 DNA follows: TGCGCCAGCAGCTTGTCGGGGTTTTTAGAGACCCAGTACTTC. This translates into CASSLSGFLETQYF.

The chain is built from TRBV4-1 and TRBJ2-3; 13 bases map to TRBD2. V lost 4 bases to trimming and J lost 6 bases; unmatched junction nucleotides: 4. Germline-derived CDR1 and CDR2 are MGHRA and YSYEKL. There are 15 residues in the CDR3. DNA for the CDR3: TGCGCCAGCAGCCCCTTGACTAGCGGGAGGGATACGCAGTATTTT. Translating it yields CASSPLTSGRDTQYF.

J is TRBJ1-2 and V is TRBV6-1, with D possibly being TRBD1 (6 bases). The CDR3 sequence is 18 residues long. In germline, CDR1 is MNHNS, CDR2 SASEGT. V was trimmed by 0 bases and J by 5 bases, leaving 22 bases between them. The CDR3 is CASSEAAFAGARGYGYTF. In nucleotides, the CDR3 is TGTGCCAGCAGTGAAGCGGCCTTCGCAGGGGCGAGGGGGTATGGCTACACCTTC.

V gene TRBV15 combines with J gene TRBJ2-1; 9 bases line up with TRBD2. The CDR3 is made up of 16 amino acids. Germline CDR1 LNHNV, CDR2 YYDKDF (reference sequence). V lost 5 bases and J lost 0; bases outside the gene matches: 5. CDR3 sequence: CATSLRSGSSYNEQFF. The CDR3 region has the DNA TGTGCCACCAGCCTGCGTAGCGGGAGCTCCTACAATGAGCAGTTCTTC.

This rearrangement joins TRBV19 to TRBJ1-5; possibly TRBD1 for D (6 bases). Per the germline V gene, CDR1 is LNHDA and CDR2 is SQIVND (reference sequence). The CDR3 is made up of 16 amino acids. V lost 0 bases, J lost 6 bases, and 15 bases lay in between. The CDR3 loop is CASSIEAGVVTQPQHF. The CDR3 DNA reads TGTGCCAGTAGTATAGAGGCAGGGGTGGTTACTCAGCCCCAGCATTTT.

V gene TRBV7-8 combines with J gene TRBJ1-2, with D tentatively TRBD1 (6 bases). The length of the CDR3 is 14 residues. V was trimmed by 1 base and J by 8 bases, leaving 14 bases between them. In germline, CDR1 is SGHVS, CDR2 FQNEAQ. The CDR3 here is CASSLEPGVRGYTF. DNA of the CDR3: TGTGCCAGCAGCTTAGAGCCAGGGGTAAGAGGCTACACCTTC.

V usage is TRBV12-5 and J usage is TRBJ2-7, with 7 positions matching TRBD2. The CDR3 loop spans 16 amino acids. Looked up from germline, CDR1 is LGHNT and CDR2 is FRNRAP. J gave up 0 bases and V 5 bases, and 10 bases lay outside the gene matches. The CDR3 nucleotides are TGTGCTAGTGGTCGGTCCCGGGGGGTAGACTCCTACGAGCAGTACTTC. Amino acid sequence: CASGRSRGVDSYEQYF.

The rearrangement joins TRBV14 to TRBJ2-3; TRBD2 matches at 9 bases. The CDR3 has 16 amino acids. The germline CDR1 and CDR2 sequences are SGHDN and FVKESK. The ends lost 4 bases at V and 4 bases at J; junction bases unmatched: 9. The CDR3 spells CASSLYSGGVPDTQYF. The DNA for the CDR3 is TGTGCCAGCAGCCTTTATAGCGGGGGAGTTCCAGATACGCAGTATTTT. The whole variable domain, remainder taken from reference TRBV14 and TRBJ2-3, is EAGVTQFPSHSVIEKGQTVTLRCDPISGHDNLYWYRRVMGKEIKFLLHFVKESKQDESGMPNNRFLAERTGGTYSTLKVQPAELEDSGVYFCASSLYSGGVPDTQYFGPGTRLTVL.

The rearrangement joins TRBV2 to TRBJ1-2; 11 bases agree with TRBD1. Germline V gene data show CDR1 as SNHLY and CDR2 as FYNNEI. V lost 4 bases to trimming and J lost 8 bases; unmatched junction nucleotides: 12. The CDR3 is made up of 16 amino acids. The CDR3 nucleotides are TGTGCCAGCAGTGCAACGTTAGGACAGGGGGCGGGCGGCTACACCTTC. Protein product: CASSATLGQGAGGYTF.

This clone was counted between two and nine times. The V and J genes are TRBV6-6 and TRBJ1-1, with D perhaps TRBD1 (5 bases). The CDR3 totals 10 residues. In germline, CDR1 is MNHNY, CDR2 SVGAGI (reference sequence). V lost 8 bases to trimming and J lost 11 bases, with 12 bases between them. The CDR3 region has the DNA TGTGCCAGCGATATACAGGCGGCTTTCTTT. This sequence encodes CASDIQAAFF.

This clone was found a few times. The chain joins TRBV29-1 to TRBJ1-4; D ambiguous. Trimming left V 7 bases short and J 2 bases short, with 5 bases between. The CDR3 runs 11 residues. Germline V gene data show CDR1 as SQVTM and CDR2 as ANQGSEA. The CDR3 sequence is CSALTNEKLFF. The CDR3 DNA reads as TGCAGCGCCTTGACTAATGAAAAACTGTTTTTT.

This chain links TRBV21-1 with TRBJ2-1; the listed D gene, TRBD1, was not tested against the DNA. TRBV21-1 corresponds to a pseudogene. The CDR3 consists of 15 residues. CDR3 in DNA: TGTGCCAGCAGCAAAGCGGGAAGGGGGCTTAATGAGCAGTTCTTC. Amino acid sequence: CASSKAGRGLNEQFF.

This clone was observed a single time. V gene TRBV5-1 combines with J gene TRBJ2-5, with 11 positions matching TRBD2. Germline values: CDR1 SGHRS, CDR2 YFSETQ. V shed 0 bases and J 1 base; nucleotides not matched to a gene: 5. The CDR3 spans 17 residues. The CDR3 sequence is CASSLAVLAGAQETQYF. The CDR3 DNA sequence: TGCGCCAGCAGCTTGGCCGTACTAGCGGGGGCCCAAGAGACCCAGTACTTC. Supplemented by reference TRBV5-1 and TRBJ2-5, the full variable domain reads KAGVTQTPRYLIKTRGQQVTLSCSPISGHRSVSWYQQTPGQGLQFLFEYFSETQRNKGNFPGRFSGRQFSNSRSEMNVSTLELGDSALYLCASSLAVLAGAQETQYFGPGTRLLVL.

The V and J genes are TRBV6-5 and TRBJ2-5; D may be TRBD2 (7 bases). This CDR3 has 14 residues. Germline V gene data show CDR1 as MNHEY and CDR2 as SVGAGI. Deletions cut 5 bases from V and 13 bases from J, with 23 bases between. The CDR3 sequence: CASSPRRGGHATYF. The CDR3 DNA follows: TGTGCCAGCAGTCCTAGGAGGGGGGGGCACGCCACGTACTTC.

V usage is TRBV4-1 and J usage is TRBJ2-7; 9 bases are shared with TRBD2. The CDR3 loop spans 19 amino acids. CDR1 is MGHRA, CDR2 YSYEKL, per germline. V shed 0 bases, J shed 0 bases, and the junction held 12 bases outside the gene matches. Written as DNA, the CDR3 is TGCGCCAGCAGCCAAGACACCGCTAGCGGGGCTTCGAGCTCCTACGAGCAGTACTTC. Amino acid sequence: CASSQDTASGASSSYEQYF.

This clone came up a few times. The genes are TRBV19 and TRBJ2-7; 8 bases are a match to TRBD1. In germline, CDR1 is LNHDA, CDR2 SQIVND (reference sequence). J gave up 2 bases and V 3 bases, and 6 bases lay outside the gene matches. The CDR3 totals 15 residues. CDR3 amino acids: CASSIGGQGTYEQYF. The CDR3 bases are TGTGCCAGTAGTATTGGCGGACAGGGAACCTACGAGCAGTACTTC.

In its sample, this clone was seen once. The gene calls are TRBV19 and TRBJ2-5, with 8 bases aligning to TRBD2. Germline CDR1 is LNHDA and CDR2 is SQIVND (reference sequence). The junction had 9 bases not matched to a gene; V was cut back by 6 bases and J by 0 bases. The CDR3 is made up of 16 amino acids. The CDR3 bases are TGTGCCAGTAGCGGGGGGGACACCTTGTACCAAGAGACCCAGTACTTC. This sequence encodes CASSGGDTLYQETQYF.

This clone was found once. The chain couples TRBV4-2 to TRBJ2-3; 9 bases fit TRBD1. Germline loops: CDR1 LGHNA, CDR2 YNFKEQ. CDR3 length equals 16 residues. Trimming took 3 bases from V and 3 from J; bases not matched to a gene: 7. The DNA for the CDR3 is TGTGCCAGCAGCCACAGAGAGGGACAGGGTACAGATACGCAGTATTTT. Protein product: CASSHREGQGTDTQYF.

A few counts support this clone. The rearrangement links TRBV6-1 to TRBJ1-1; weak D call: TRBD1 (5 bases). Germline CDR1 and CDR2: MNHNS and SASEGT. The CDR3 extends over 14 amino acids. Trimming removed 11 bases at V and 11 bases at J, with 27 bases between. The CDR3 region has the DNA TGTGCCGGGGGGGGAACTGACCGCCCCGGAGGGGCTTTCTTT. It encodes CAGGGTDRPGGAFF.

The V gene is TRBV19, the J gene TRBJ1-1, with D tentatively TRBD1 (6 bases). Between the trimmed V and J ends, which lost 5 bases and 1 base, there was a span of 8 bases. Germline V gene sequence: CDR1 LNHDA, CDR2 SQIVND (reference sequence). This CDR3 contains 13 residues. The CDR3 region is CASSSTGNTEAFF. The CDR3 region has the DNA TGTGCCAGTAGTTCGACAGGGAACACTGAAGCTTTCTTT.

The chain uses TRBV4-2 and TRBJ1-5; 7 bases match TRBD1. Germline CDR1 and CDR2: LGHNA and YNFKEQ. Losses at the gene ends were 1 base for V and 9 bases for J; bases not matched to a gene: 12. There are 16 residues in the CDR3. CDR3 DNA: TGTGCCAGCAGCCAAGGTGACCGGGACAGTTATCTGCCCCAGCATTTT. As protein: CASSQGDRDSYLPQHF.

The genes are TRBV6-5 and TRBJ1-4, with D tentatively TRBD1 (6 bases). V was trimmed by 2 bases and J by 3 bases, leaving 10 bases between them. CDR1 is MNHEY and CDR2 is SVGAGI in the germline V gene. The CDR3 is 15 residues long. CDR3 DNA: TGTGCCAGCAGTTACGGGCAGGGGCCTAATGAAAAACTGTTTTTT. Translation: CASSYGQGPNEKLFF.

The chain employs TRBV6-1 and TRBJ1-2; no clear D gene. The V gene lost 2 bases and the J gene lost 5 bases, with 21 bases spanning the gap. The length of the CDR3 is 17 residues. From germline, CDR1 is MNHNS and CDR2 SASEGT. CDR3 in amino acids: CASSERGYSNAGYGYTF. In DNA form, the CDR3 reads TGTGCCAGCAGTGAACGGGGATACTCAAACGCTGGGTATGGCTACACCTTC.

The genes are TRBV7-7 and TRBJ2-1; 10 bases are shared with TRBD2. J gave up 8 bases and V 4 bases, and 8 bases lay outside the gene matches. CDR1 is SSHAT and CDR2 is FNYEAQ in the germline V gene (reference sequence). The CDR3 sequence is 15 residues long. CDR3 sequence (DNA): TGTGCCAGCAGCTACCAGCGGGGGGGGTCCGATGAGCAGTTCTTC. This codes for CASSYQRGGSDEQFF.

The CDR3 DNA follows: TGTGCCAGCAGTGCGGAAAAGGGGCAGCCCCAGCATTTT. The encoded protein is CASSAEKGQPQHF. The gene calls are TRBV6-1 and TRBJ1-5; TRBD1 is a possible D gene (5 bases). The V end lost 4 bases, the J end lost 7 bases, and 11 bases lay between the germline ends. Germline CDR1 MNHNS, CDR2 SASEGT. This CDR3 is built from 13 residues.